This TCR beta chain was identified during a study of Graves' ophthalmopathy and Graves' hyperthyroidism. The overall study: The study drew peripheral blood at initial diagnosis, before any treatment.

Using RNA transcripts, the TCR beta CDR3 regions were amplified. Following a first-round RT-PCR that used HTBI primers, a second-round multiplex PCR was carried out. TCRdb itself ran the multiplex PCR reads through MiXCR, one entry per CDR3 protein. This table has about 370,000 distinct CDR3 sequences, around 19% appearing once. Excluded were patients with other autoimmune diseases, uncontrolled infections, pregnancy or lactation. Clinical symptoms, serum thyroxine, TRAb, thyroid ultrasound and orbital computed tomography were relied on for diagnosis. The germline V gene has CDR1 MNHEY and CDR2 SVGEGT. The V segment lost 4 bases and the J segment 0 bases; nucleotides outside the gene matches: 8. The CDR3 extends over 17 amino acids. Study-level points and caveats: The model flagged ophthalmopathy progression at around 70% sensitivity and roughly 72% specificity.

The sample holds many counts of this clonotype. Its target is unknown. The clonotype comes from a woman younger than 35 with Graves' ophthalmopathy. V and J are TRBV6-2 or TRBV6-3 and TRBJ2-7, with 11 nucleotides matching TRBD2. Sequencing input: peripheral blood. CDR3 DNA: TGTGCCAGCAGTTCCGGGACTAGCGGCTTCCTCTCCTACGAGCAGTACTTC. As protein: CASSSGTSGFLSYEQYF.